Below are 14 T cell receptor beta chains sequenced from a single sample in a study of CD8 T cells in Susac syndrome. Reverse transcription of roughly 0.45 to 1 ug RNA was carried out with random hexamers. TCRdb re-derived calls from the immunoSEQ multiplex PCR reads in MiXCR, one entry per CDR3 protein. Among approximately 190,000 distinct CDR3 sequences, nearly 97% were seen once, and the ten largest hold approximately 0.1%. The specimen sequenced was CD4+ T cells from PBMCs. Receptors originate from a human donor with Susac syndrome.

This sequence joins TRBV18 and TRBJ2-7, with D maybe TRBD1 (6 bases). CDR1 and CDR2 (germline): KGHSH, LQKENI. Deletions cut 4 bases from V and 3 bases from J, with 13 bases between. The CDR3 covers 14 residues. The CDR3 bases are TGTGCCAGCTCACTGGACAGAGTTGACTACGAGCAGTACTTC. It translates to CASSLDRVDYEQYF.

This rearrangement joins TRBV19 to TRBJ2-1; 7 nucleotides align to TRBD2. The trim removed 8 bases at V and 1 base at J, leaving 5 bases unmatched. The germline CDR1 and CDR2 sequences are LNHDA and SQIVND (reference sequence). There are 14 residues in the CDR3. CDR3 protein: CASGKAGSYNEQFF. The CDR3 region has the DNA TGTGCCAGTGGAAAAGCGGGGTCCTACAATGAGCAGTTCTTC.

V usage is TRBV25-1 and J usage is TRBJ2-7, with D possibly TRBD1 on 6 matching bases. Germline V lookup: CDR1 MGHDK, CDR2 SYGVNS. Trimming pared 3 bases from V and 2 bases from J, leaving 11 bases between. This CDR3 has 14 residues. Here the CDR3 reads CASSDRGSPYEQYF. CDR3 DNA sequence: TGTGCCAGCAGTGACAGGGGTTCCCCCTACGAGCAGTACTTC.

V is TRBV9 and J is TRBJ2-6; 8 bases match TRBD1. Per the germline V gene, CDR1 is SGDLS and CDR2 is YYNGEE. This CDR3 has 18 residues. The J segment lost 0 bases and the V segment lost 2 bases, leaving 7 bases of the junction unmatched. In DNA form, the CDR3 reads TGTGCCAGCAGCGTCGGCAGGGGGCTAAGCTCTGGGGCCAACGTCCTGACTTTC. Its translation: CASSVGRGLSSGANVLTF.

CDR3 DNA sequence: TGTGCCAGCAGTTTACTCCCGGACCTGAGACAGGGACAAGTTCAGCCCCAGCATTTT. Translating gives CASSLLPDLRQGQVQPQHF. The chain joins TRBV6-2 or TRBV6-3 to TRBJ1-5; 7 nucleotides line up with TRBD1. After removal of 4 bases from V and 6 bases from J, the junction contained 21 bases not matched to a gene. Germline CDR1 and CDR2: MNHEY and SVGEGT. This CDR3 has 19 residues.

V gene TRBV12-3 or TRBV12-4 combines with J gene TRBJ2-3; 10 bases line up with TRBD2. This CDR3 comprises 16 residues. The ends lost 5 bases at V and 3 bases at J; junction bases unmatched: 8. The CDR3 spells CASSLQRGGLTDTQYF. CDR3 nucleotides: TGTGCCAGCAGTCTCCAGCGGGGGGGTCTGACAGATACGCAGTATTTT.

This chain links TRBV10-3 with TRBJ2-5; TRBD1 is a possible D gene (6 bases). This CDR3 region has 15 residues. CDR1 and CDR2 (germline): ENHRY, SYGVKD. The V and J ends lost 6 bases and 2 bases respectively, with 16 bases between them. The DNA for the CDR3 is TGTGCCATCAGCCTTCCAGGGGATGGACAAGAGACCCAGTACTTC. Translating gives CAISLPGDGQETQYF.

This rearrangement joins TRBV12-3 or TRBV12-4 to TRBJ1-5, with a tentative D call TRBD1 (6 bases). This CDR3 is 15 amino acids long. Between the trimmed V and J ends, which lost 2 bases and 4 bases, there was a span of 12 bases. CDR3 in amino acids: CASSLMGASNQPQHF. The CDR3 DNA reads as TGTGCCAGCAGTTTAATGGGGGCGTCGAATCAGCCCCAGCATTTT.

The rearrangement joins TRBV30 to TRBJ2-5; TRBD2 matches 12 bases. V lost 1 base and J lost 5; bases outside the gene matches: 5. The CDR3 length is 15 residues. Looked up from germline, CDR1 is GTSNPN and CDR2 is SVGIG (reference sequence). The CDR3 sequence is CAWSATSGGKETQYF. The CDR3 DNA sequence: TGTGCCTGGAGTGCCACTAGCGGGGGGAAGGAGACCCAGTACTTC.

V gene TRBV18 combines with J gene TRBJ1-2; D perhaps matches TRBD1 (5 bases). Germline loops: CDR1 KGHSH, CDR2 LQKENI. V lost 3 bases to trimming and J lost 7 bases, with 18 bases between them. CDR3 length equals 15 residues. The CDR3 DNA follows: TGTGCCAGCTCACCGGGGGGTTCCGAAATTAGTGGCTACACCTTC. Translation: CASSPGGSEISGYTF.

The CDR3 reads CAWRGGFSNQPQHF. Here the CDR3 DNA reads TGTGCCTGGAGGGGTGGCTTTAGCAATCAGCCCCAGCATTTT. The rearrangement uses TRBV30 and TRBJ1-5; unclear D gene. Trimming left V 3 bases short and J 0 bases short, with 9 bases between. Germline V lookup: CDR1 GTSNPN, CDR2 SVGIG (reference sequence). CDR3 length: 14 residues.

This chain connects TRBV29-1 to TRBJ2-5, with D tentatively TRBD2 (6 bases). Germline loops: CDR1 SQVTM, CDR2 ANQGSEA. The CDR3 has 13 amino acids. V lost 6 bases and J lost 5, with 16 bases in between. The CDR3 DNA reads TGCAGCGTCGCCAAGGGAGGCTTGGAGACCCAGTACTTC. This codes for CSVAKGGLETQYF.

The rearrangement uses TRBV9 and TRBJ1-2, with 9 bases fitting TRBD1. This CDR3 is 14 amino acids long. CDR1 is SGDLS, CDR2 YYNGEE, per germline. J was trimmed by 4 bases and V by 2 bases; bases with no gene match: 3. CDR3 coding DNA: TGTGCCAGCAGCGTTACAGGGGGCGGCTATGGCTACACCTTC. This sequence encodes CASSVTGGGYGYTF.

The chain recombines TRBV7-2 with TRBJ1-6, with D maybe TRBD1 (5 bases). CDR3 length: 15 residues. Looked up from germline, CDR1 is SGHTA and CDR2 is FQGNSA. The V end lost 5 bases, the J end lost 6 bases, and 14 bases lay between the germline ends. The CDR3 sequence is CASSRQGWGNSPLHF. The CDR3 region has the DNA TGTGCCAGCAGCCGCCAGGGCTGGGGTAATTCACCCCTCCACTTT.